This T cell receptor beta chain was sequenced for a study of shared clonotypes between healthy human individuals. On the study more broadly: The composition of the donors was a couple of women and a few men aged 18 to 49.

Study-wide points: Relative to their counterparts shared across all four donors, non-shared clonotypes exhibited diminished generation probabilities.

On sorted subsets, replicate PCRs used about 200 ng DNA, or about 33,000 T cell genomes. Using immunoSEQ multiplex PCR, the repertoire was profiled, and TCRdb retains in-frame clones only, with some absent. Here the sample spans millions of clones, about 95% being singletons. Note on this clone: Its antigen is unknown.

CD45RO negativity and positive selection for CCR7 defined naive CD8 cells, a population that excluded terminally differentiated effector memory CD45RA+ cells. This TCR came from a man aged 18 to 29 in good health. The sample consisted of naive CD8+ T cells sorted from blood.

The CDR3 DNA sequence: TGTGCCAGCAGCCGCGTGCAGGGAGAGACCCAGTACTTC. This gives the protein CASSRVQGETQYF. The chain links TRBV7-9 to TRBJ2-5, with a tentative D call TRBD1 (5 bases). Trimming removed 5 bases at V and 4 bases at J, with 11 bases between. CDR1 is SEHNR, CDR2 FQNEAQ, per germline (reference sequence). This CDR3 has 13 residues.